The next 8 T cell receptor beta chains were all read from a single sample in a study of cytomegalovirus exposure and HLA in healthy donors. PCR was performed using 60 Vbeta and 13 Jbeta primers. This table comes from immunoSEQ multiplex PCR, and its TCRdb copy is limited to in-frame clones, with some not included. This table has around 100,000 clones, about 72% appearing once. Sequenced material: PBMCs. Source of these receptors: a woman between 55 and 75 years old in good health and CMV-seropositive.

The chain is built from TRBV9 and TRBJ2-7; maybe TRBD2 (5 bases). The CDR3 length is 18 residues. The V end lost 0 bases, the J end lost 0 bases, and 19 bases lay between the germline ends. In germline, CDR1 is SGDLS, CDR2 YYNGEE. CDR3 DNA: TGTGCCAGCAGCGTAGAGAGGGCGATCAGGACTTCCTCCTACGAGCAGTACTTC. Translation: CASSVERAIRTSSYEQYF.

There are a few counts of this clone. CDR3 nucleotide sequence: TGTGCCTGGAGGGGGACTACCCCAAGCTCCTACAATGAGCAGTTCTTC. It is translated as CAWRGTTPSSYNEQFF. The genes are TRBV30 and TRBJ2-1, with TRBD2 identical over 7 bases. The length of the CDR3 is 16 residues. The V gene's germline CDR1 is GTSNPN and CDR2 SVGIG (reference sequence). Germline trimming cut 3 bases from V and 0 bases from J; bases unmatched to any gene: 8.

This clone came up once. This CDR3 is also generated by other DNA sequences in the sample. The V and J genes are TRBV6-5 and TRBJ2-2; possible D gene TRBD1, 6 bases. This CDR3 spans 12 amino acids. Trimming took off 9 bases at V and 4 bases at J, with 9 bases between the two ends. CDR1 and CDR2 from the germline V gene are MNHEY and SVGAGI. The CDR3 DNA follows: TGTGCCAGTACAGGGCGCACCGGGGAGCTGTTTTTT. Residues: CASTGRTGELFF.

This CDR3 is CASSDRGLGRGVGYTF. The CDR3 nucleotides are TGTGCCAGCAGTGATCGAGGGTTGGGCAGGGGAGTGGGCTACACCTTC. V is TRBV2 and J is TRBJ1-2; tentative D call: TRBD1 (6 bases). V lost 3 bases and J 8 bases, leaving 22 bases between the germline ends. The V gene's germline CDR1 is SNHLY and CDR2 FYNNEI. The CDR3 is made up of 16 amino acids.

The chain combines TRBV19 with TRBJ1-5; D perhaps matches TRBD1 (6 bases). Germline CDR1 and CDR2: LNHDA and SQIVND (reference sequence). The V and J ends lost 5 bases and 7 bases respectively, with 21 bases between them. This CDR3 has 16 amino acids. CDR3 amino acids: CASSSLLTGLVQPQHF. CDR3 bases: TGTGCCAGTAGTTCCTTGCTCACAGGGTTGGTCCAGCCCCAGCATTTT.

The CDR3 bases are TGTGCCAGCAGCGACCGAGACCGGACAGGGGGGGACACAGATACGCAGTATTTT. Encoded protein: CASSDRDRTGGDTDTQYF. The rearrangement uses TRBV13 and TRBJ2-3, with TRBD1 identical over 10 bases. The trim removed 5 bases at V and 2 bases at J, leaving 13 bases unmatched. Germline CDR1 is PRHDT and CDR2 is FYEKMQ (reference sequence). The CDR3 runs 18 residues.

V gene TRBV9 combines with J gene TRBJ2-1, with 9 bases matching TRBD2. V lost 0 bases and J lost 4; bases outside the gene matches: 11. Germline V gene lookup returns CDR1 SGDLS and CDR2 YYNGEE. The CDR3 has 18 amino acids. The CDR3 protein is CASSVETRGLAGYNEQFF. The CDR3 DNA reads as TGTGCCAGCAGCGTAGAGACCAGGGGTCTAGCGGGATACAATGAGCAGTTCTTC. Variable domain in full (rest from reference TRBV9 and TRBJ2-1): DSGVTQTPKHLITATGQRVTLRCSPRSGDLSVYWYQQSLDQGLQFLIQYYNGEERAKGNILERFSAQQFPDLHSELNLSSLELGDSALYFCASSVETRGLAGYNEQFFGPGTRLTVL.

This sequence joins TRBV5-5 and TRBJ2-3; tentative D call: TRBD2 (6 bases). V lost 4 bases and J lost 4, with 16 bases in between. The CDR3 extends over 15 amino acids. CDR1 is SGHKS and CDR2 is YYEKEE in the germline V gene (reference sequence). CDR3 in amino acids: CASSPGGGVADTQYF. The CDR3 coding sequence is TGTGCCAGCAGCCCCGGCGGAGGGGTGGCAGATACGCAGTATTTT.